The 26 T cell receptor beta chains listed next were all sequenced from one sample in a study of blood T cell repertoires in COVID-19. The method was immunoSEQ multiplex PCR; TCRdb's version includes in-frame clones alone and lacks a portion of them. The data contain about 98,000 clones, 80% to 95% of them singletons. Material for sequencing was peripheral blood. Receptor source: a woman in her forties or fifties with COVID-19, enrolled during active disease.

The chain is built from TRBV10-1 and TRBJ1-4; TRBD1 is a possible D gene (5 bases). Germline loops: CDR1 WNHNN, CDR2 SYGVQD (reference sequence). V lost 5 bases to trimming and J lost 8 bases, with 21 bases between them. This CDR3 region has 16 residues. The CDR3 DNA sequence: TGCGCCAGCAGTTCCTGGGCGGGGCGTACGGTGGAAAAACTGTTTTTT. This translates into CASSSWAGRTVEKLFF.

V usage is TRBV2 and J usage is TRBJ2-2; D unclear. The CDR3 runs 14 residues. CDR1 is SNHLY, CDR2 FYNNEI, per germline. V dropped 7 bases and J dropped 4 bases, with 13 bases sitting between them. CDR3 bases: TGTGCCAGCATCCCCGAGCTGCCCACCGGGGAGCTGTTTTTT. It yields the protein CASIPELPTGELFF.

The chain carries TRBV6-2 or TRBV6-3 and TRBJ2-1; possible D gene TRBD2, 7 bases. V lost 0 bases, J lost 8 bases, and 23 bases lay in between. Germline V lookup: CDR1 MNHEY, CDR2 SVGEGT. CDR3 length equals 18 residues. The CDR3 region is CASSYSGGARFVGDEQFF. The CDR3 DNA reads as TGTGCCAGCAGTTACTCTGGGGGGGCGCGGTTTGTGGGAGATGAGCAGTTCTTC.

In this sample, this clone turned up many times. This chain connects TRBV28 to TRBJ1-2, with 12 bases identical to TRBD1. Germline V gene sequence: CDR1 MDHEN, CDR2 SYDVKM. J gave up 8 bases and V 3 bases, and 10 bases lay outside the gene matches. The CDR3 sequence is 16 residues long. The CDR3 sequence is CASSFSGGTGGGGYTF. The CDR3 DNA follows: TGTGCCAGCAGTTTTAGTGGGGGGACAGGGGGCGGAGGCTACACCTTC.

V is TRBV27 and J is TRBJ2-1; D is uncertain. V lost 3 bases to trimming and J lost 8 bases, with 14 bases between them. CDR1 MNHEY and CDR2 SMNVEV come from the germline V gene (reference sequence). The CDR3 loop spans 14 amino acids. CDR3 coding DNA: TGTGCCAGCAGTTTTTCCCGGGTGAACTATGAGCAGTTCTTC. Translation gives CASSFSRVNYEQFF.

This chain joins TRBV4-3 and TRBJ1-2; 7 bases fit TRBD1. Germline V gives CDR1 LGHNA, CDR2 YSLEER. The CDR3 is 16 amino acids. J lost 4 bases, V lost 4 bases, and 12 bases had no gene match. CDR3 sequence: CASSPFGTAEFYGYTF. The CDR3 region has the DNA TGCGCCAGCAGCCCCTTTGGGACAGCAGAATTCTATGGCTACACCTTC.

This clone was seen once. V gene TRBV28 combines with J gene TRBJ1-5; D might be TRBD1 (5 bases). V was cut by 10 bases and J by 6 bases, with 16 bases left in between. The CDR3 runs 13 residues. In germline, CDR1 is MDHEN, CDR2 SYDVKM. CDR3 sequence (DNA): TGTGCCATCGGGGAGGGGAGGGGTCAGCCCCAGCATTTT. Translated, it gives CAIGEGRGQPQHF.

The rearrangement uses TRBV18 and TRBJ1-1; no firm D call. Germline-derived CDR1 and CDR2 are KGHSH and LQKENI. The CDR3 covers 15 residues. V dropped 2 bases and J dropped 10 bases, with 20 bases sitting between them. The CDR3 coding sequence is TGTGCCAGCTCACCAATGGCCCCCTCTTCGGGATCAGCTTTCTTT. Its protein is CASSPMAPSSGSAFF.

J is TRBJ2-2 and V is TRBV5-4; D gene unclear. The CDR3 length is 14 residues. V gave up 0 bases and J gave up 3 bases, with 6 bases separating them. Germline V lookup: CDR1 SGHNT, CDR2 YYREEE (reference sequence). The CDR3 DNA sequence: TGTGCCAGCAGCTTGGCCCCTCACACCGGGGAGCTGTTTTTT. This gives the protein CASSLAPHTGELFF. The full variable domain, completed using reference TRBV5-4 and TRBJ2-2, is ETGVTQSPTHLIKTRGQQVTLRCSSQSGHNTVSWYQQALGQGPQFIFQYYREEENGRGNFPPRFSGLQFPNYSSELNVNALELDDSALYLCASSLAPHTGELFFGEGSRLTVL.

The J gene is TRBJ1-2, the V gene TRBV29-1, with D possibly being TRBD1 (5 bases). The CDR3 contains 13 residues. Between the trimmed V and J ends, which lost 6 bases and 4 bases, there was a span of 15 bases. The germline V gene has CDR1 SQVTM and CDR2 ANQGSEA. The DNA of the CDR3 is TGCAGCGTCCTGACAGATACCGGCTATGGCTACACCTTC. Translated: CSVLTDTGYGYTF.

This chain joins TRBV27 and TRBJ2-3; TRBD1 agrees at 7 bases. CDR1 is MNHEY and CDR2 is SMNVEV in the germline V gene (reference sequence). This CDR3 contains 16 residues. Unmatched junction bases numbered 13, after V lost 5 bases and J lost 5 bases. CDR3 sequence (DNA): TGTGCCAGCAGTCCCCGACAGGGTCTAGCAATAGATACGCAGTATTTT. This sequence encodes CASSPRQGLAIDTQYF.

This clone was found once. CDR3 region: CASSPRGQGTDTQYF. The CDR3 DNA sequence: TGTGCCAGCTCACCAAGGGGACAGGGCACAGATACGCAGTATTTT. The gene calls are TRBV18 and TRBJ2-3, with 8 bases that match TRBD1. Germline CDR1 KGHSH, CDR2 LQKENI. V dropped 2 bases and J dropped 1; count of bases not matched to a gene: 2. The CDR3 consists of 15 residues.

The chain couples TRBV5-5 to TRBJ1-4; tentatively, D is TRBD1 (6 bases). Trimming left V 5 bases short and J 7 bases short, with 15 bases between. This CDR3 contains 14 residues. Germline loops: CDR1 SGHKS, CDR2 YYEKEE (reference sequence). CDR3 region: CASSATGYGEKLFF. The CDR3 DNA reads as TGTGCCAGCAGTGCTACAGGGTATGGTGAAAAACTGTTTTTT. Full variable domain (missing parts from reference TRBV5-5 and TRBJ1-4): DAGVTQSPTHLIKTRGQQVTLRCSPISGHKSVSWYQQVLGQGPQFIFQYYEKEERGRGNFPDRFSARQFPNYSSELNVNALLLGDSALYLCASSATGYGEKLFFGSGTQLSVL.

The chain carries TRBV2 and TRBJ1-5; D unresolved. The germline V and J ends were trimmed by 4 bases and 6 bases, with 10 bases remaining between them. Germline CDR1 and CDR2: SNHLY and FYNNEI. The CDR3 is made up of 13 amino acids. CDR3 residues: CASSVISGQPQHF. DNA for the CDR3: TGTGCCAGCAGTGTAATCTCGGGTCAGCCCCAGCATTTT.

V gene TRBV23-1 combines with J gene TRBJ2-7; D might be TRBD1 (6 bases). TRBV23-1 is classed as an ORF, of uncertain function. This CDR3 has 13 residues. V was trimmed by 8 bases and J by 3 bases, leaving 14 bases between them. The CDR3 sequence is CASGRDTFYEQYV. The DNA of the CDR3 is TGCGCCAGCGGTCGGGACACCTTCTACGAGCAGTACGTC.

The chain combines TRBV5-1 with TRBJ2-2; D unresolved. V gave up 0 bases and J gave up 7 bases, with 10 bases separating them. The germline gives CDR1 SGHRS, CDR2 YFSETQ. The length of the CDR3 is 14 residues. In DNA form, the CDR3 reads TGCGCCAGCAGCTTGGCAGGCTCGAACGGGGAGCTGTTTTTT. Encoded protein: CASSLAGSNGELFF. The full variable domain, rest sourced from reference TRBV5-1 and TRBJ2-2, is KAGVTQTPRYLIKTRGQQVTLSCSPISGHRSVSWYQQTPGQGLQFLFEYFSETQRNKGNFPGRFSGRQFSNSRSEMNVSTLELGDSALYLCASSLAGSNGELFFGEGSRLTVL.

J is TRBJ2-7 and V is TRBV28, with D possibly matching TRBD1 (6 bases). The CDR3 is made up of 13 amino acids. Trimming stripped 3 bases from V and 5 bases from J, with 11 bases between. Germline-derived CDR1 and CDR2 are MDHEN and SYDVKM. CDR3 coding DNA: TGTGCCAGCAGTTTCTCTACAGGGCACGAGCAGTACGTC. Translated, it gives CASSFSTGHEQYV.

The CDR3 nucleotides read TGTGCCAGCAGCTTAGGGACGGGGGGGGCCAAAGATACGCAGTATTTT. This codes for CASSLGTGGAKDTQYF. The chain recombines TRBV7-2 with TRBJ2-3; 8 bases fit TRBD2. J was trimmed by 5 bases and V by 1 base; bases with no gene match: 8. Germline V CDR1 and CDR2: SGHTA, FQGNSA. This CDR3 is 16 amino acids long. Variable domain in full (rest from reference TRBV7-2 and TRBJ2-3): GAGVSQSPSNKVTEKGKDVELRCDPISGHTALYWYRQSLGQGLEFLIYFQGNSAPDKSGLPSDRFSAERTGGSVSTLTIQRTQQEDSAVYLCASSLGTGGAKDTQYFGPGTRLTVL.

The rearrangement uses TRBV12-5 and TRBJ1-5, with unresolved D. From germline, CDR1 is LGHNT and CDR2 FRNRAP. The CDR3 spans 14 residues. V was clipped by 7 bases and J by 5 bases, with 15 bases between them. The CDR3 coding sequence is TGTGCTAGTGCCTCTTCATTGGCTTATCAGCCCCAGCATTTT. This gives the protein CASASSLAYQPQHF.

J is TRBJ2-5 and V is TRBV5-1, with D maybe TRBD1 (5 bases). The CDR3 totals 13 residues. Germline values: CDR1 SGHRS, CDR2 YFSETQ. V lost 6 bases and J 5 bases, leaving 14 bases between the germline ends. CDR3 in amino acids: CASKAVGPETQYF. As DNA, the CDR3 is TGCGCCAGCAAGGCCGTGGGGCCGGAGACCCAGTACTTC.

This chain connects TRBV4-2 to TRBJ2-1, with unresolved D. The CDR3 length is 12 residues. Germline-derived CDR1 and CDR2 are LGHNA and YNFKEQ. V dropped 2 bases and J dropped 9 bases, with 8 bases sitting between them. The CDR3 region has the DNA TGTGCCAGCAGCCAACCCGGCGGTGAGCAGTTCTTC. It codes for CASSQPGGEQFF.

The rearrangement uses TRBV18 and TRBJ2-5; a possible D gene is TRBD1 (6 bases). The CDR3 spans 14 residues. The germline V gene encodes CDR1 KGHSH and CDR2 LQKENI. Trimming cost V 4 bases and J 0 bases, with 9 bases left between them. The CDR3 sequence is CASSLQGNQETQYF. The CDR3, as DNA: TGTGCCAGCTCACTACAGGGAAACCAAGAGACCCAGTACTTC.

The chain has TRBV11-3 and TRBJ2-1, with 8 positions matching TRBD1. This CDR3 region has 14 residues. V lost 7 bases and J lost 7; bases outside the gene matches: 9. Germline-derived CDR1 and CDR2 are SGHNT and YENEEA. DNA for the CDR3: TGTGCCAGCACCTCAGGGGGCGCCAGGAATGAGCAGTTCTTC. Residues: CASTSGGARNEQFF.

The chain joins TRBV30 to TRBJ2-1; 7 bases are a match to TRBD1. In germline, CDR1 is GTSNPN, CDR2 SVGIG (reference sequence). Losses at the gene ends were 3 bases for V and 5 bases for J; bases not matched to a gene: 13. The CDR3 has 16 residues. The CDR3 nucleotides are TGTGCCTGGAGGAGGACCCGAGGGGGCAAAGACAATGAGCAGTTCTTC. Its translation is CAWRRTRGGKDNEQFF.

The chain has TRBV27 and TRBJ1-5; D gene uncertain. CDR3 length equals 17 residues. Germline loops: CDR1 MNHEY, CDR2 SMNVEV (reference sequence). V lost 3 bases, J lost 3 bases, and 18 bases lay in between. The CDR3 reads CASSFPTAGKVNQPQHF. CDR3 coding DNA: TGTGCCAGCAGTTTCCCTACGGCGGGAAAAGTCAATCAGCCCCAGCATTTT.

This sequence joins TRBV19 and TRBJ2-7; 8 bases align to TRBD1. The trim removed 9 bases at V and 7 bases at J, leaving 8 bases unmatched. The CDR3 sequence is 12 residues long. Germline V lookup: CDR1 LNHDA, CDR2 SQIVND (reference sequence). The CDR3 DNA sequence: TGTGCCAGCGGACAGGGATTAGGGGAGCAGTACTTC. The encoded protein is CASGQGLGEQYF. Full variable domain (remainder filled in from reference TRBV19 and TRBJ2-7): DGGITQSPKYLFRKEGQNVTLSCEQNLNHDAMYWYRQDPGQGLRLIYYSQIVNDFQKGDIAEGYSVSREKKESFPLTVTSAQKNPTAFYLCASGQGLGEQYFGPGTRLTVT.